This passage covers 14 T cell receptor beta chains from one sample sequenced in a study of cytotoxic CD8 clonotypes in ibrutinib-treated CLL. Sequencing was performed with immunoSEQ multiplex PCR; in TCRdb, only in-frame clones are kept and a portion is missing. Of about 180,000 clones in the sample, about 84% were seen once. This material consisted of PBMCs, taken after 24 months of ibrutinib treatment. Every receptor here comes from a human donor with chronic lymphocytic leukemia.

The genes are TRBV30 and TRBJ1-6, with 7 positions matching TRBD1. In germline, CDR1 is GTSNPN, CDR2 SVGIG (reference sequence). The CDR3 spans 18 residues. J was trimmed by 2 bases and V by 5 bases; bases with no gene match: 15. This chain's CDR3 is CAWGTRTGRYTYNSPLHF. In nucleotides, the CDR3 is TGTGCCTGGGGGACGAGGACAGGCAGATACACCTATAATTCACCCCTCCACTTT.

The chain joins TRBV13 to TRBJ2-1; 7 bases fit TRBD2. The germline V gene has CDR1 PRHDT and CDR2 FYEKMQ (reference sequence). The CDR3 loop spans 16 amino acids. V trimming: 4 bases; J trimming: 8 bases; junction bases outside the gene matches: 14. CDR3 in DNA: TGTGCCAGCAGCTCCGGGGGGACCCTAGGGCAGCATGAGCAGTTCTTC. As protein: CASSSGGTLGQHEQFF.

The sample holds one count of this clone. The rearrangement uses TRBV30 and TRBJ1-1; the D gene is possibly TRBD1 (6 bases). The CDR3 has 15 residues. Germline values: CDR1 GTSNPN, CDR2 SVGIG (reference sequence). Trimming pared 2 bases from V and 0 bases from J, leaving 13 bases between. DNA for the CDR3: TGTGCCTGGAGTTTCCCCGGGACACTGAACACTGAAGCTTTCTTT. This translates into CAWSFPGTLNTEAFF.

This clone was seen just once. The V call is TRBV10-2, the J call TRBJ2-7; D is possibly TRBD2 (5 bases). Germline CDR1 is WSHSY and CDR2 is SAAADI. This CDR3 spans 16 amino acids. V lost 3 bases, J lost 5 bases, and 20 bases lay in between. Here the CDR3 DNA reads TGCGCCAGCAGTGATCCTGCCAGGCTAGGAGGCCACGAGCAGTACTTC. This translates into CASSDPARLGGHEQYF.

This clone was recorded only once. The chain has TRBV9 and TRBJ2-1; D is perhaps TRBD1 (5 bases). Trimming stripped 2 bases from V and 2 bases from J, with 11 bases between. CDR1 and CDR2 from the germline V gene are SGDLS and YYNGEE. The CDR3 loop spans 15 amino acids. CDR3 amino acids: CASSVFLGAYNEQFF. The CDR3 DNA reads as TGTGCCAGCAGCGTCTTTCTAGGGGCCTACAATGAGCAGTTCTTC.

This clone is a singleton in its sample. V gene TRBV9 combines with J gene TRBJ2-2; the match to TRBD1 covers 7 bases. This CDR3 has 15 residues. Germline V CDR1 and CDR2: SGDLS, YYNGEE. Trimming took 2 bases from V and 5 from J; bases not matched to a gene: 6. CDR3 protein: CASSVEGAGTGELFF. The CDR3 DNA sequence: TGTGCCAGCAGCGTTGAGGGGGCTGGGACCGGGGAGCTGTTTTTT.

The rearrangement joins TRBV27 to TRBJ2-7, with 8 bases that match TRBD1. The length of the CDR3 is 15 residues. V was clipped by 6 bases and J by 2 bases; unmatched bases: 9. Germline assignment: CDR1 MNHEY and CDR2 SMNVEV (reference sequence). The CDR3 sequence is CASSLGTGLAYEQYF. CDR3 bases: TGTGCCAGCAGCCTCGGGACAGGTCTAGCCTACGAGCAGTACTTC.

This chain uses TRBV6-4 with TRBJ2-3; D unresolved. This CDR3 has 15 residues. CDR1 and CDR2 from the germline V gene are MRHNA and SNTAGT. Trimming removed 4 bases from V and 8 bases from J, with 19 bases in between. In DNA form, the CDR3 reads TGTGCCAGCAGTGTTGCTGGAGAATCTTTTGGTACGCAGTATTTT. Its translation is CASSVAGESFGTQYF.

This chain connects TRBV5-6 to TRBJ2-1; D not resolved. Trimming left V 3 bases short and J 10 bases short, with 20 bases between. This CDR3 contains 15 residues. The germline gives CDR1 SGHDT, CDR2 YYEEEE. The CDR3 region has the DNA TGTGCCAGCAGCTCTGTTTACGTCCCGAGCTCAGAGCAGTTCTTC. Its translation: CASSSVYVPSSEQFF.

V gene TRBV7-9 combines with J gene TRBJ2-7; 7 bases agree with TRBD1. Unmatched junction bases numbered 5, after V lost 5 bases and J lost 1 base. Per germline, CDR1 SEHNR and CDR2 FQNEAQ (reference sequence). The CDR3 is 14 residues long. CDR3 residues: CASSRQGRSYEQYF. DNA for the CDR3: TGTGCCAGCAGCCGACAGGGAAGGTCCTACGAGCAGTACTTC.

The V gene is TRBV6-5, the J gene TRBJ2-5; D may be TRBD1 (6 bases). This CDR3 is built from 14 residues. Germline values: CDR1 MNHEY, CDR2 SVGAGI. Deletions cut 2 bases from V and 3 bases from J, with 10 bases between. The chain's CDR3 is CASSYRTEKETQYF. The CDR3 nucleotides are TGTGCCAGCAGTTACAGGACAGAGAAAGAGACCCAGTACTTC.

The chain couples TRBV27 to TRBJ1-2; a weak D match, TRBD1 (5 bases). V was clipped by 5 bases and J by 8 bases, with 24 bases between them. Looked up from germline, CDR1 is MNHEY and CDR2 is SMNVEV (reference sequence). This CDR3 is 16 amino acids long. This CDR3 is CASSPTRASGIWGYTF. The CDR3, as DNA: TGTGCCAGCAGTCCAACAAGGGCGTCAGGGATATGGGGCTACACCTTC.

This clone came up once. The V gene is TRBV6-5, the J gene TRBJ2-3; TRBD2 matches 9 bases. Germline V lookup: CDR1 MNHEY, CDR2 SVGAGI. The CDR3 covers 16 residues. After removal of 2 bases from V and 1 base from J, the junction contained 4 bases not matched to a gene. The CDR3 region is CASSYGLAGRTDTQYF. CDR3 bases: TGTGCCAGCAGTTACGGCCTAGCGGGGCGCACAGATACGCAGTATTTT.

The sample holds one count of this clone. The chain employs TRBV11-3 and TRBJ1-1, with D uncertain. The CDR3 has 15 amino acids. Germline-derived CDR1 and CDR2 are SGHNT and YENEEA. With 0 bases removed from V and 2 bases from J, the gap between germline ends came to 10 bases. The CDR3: CASSLDGGRNTEAFF. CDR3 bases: TGTGCCAGCAGCTTAGACGGCGGAAGAAACACTGAAGCTTTCTTT.